The clone carrying this T cell receptor beta chain was seen at least ten times. The CDR3 has 11 residues. V was shortened by 7 bases and J by 6 bases, with 8 bases between the two germline ends. CDR1 is SGHTA, CDR2 FQGNSA, per germline. One entry per CDR3 protein results from TCRdb running MiXCR on the 5' RACE reads. This table has 35,000 to 45,000 distinct CDR3 sequences, 6% to 7% appearing once. This sample is drawn from a study of early T cells in non-severe SARS-CoV-2 infection. The sample consisted of whole blood, taken at baseline. The sequence was obtained from an adult who was a healthcare worker with PCR-confirmed SARS-CoV-2 infection or an uninfected control (not recorded which). The V call is TRBV7-2, the J call TRBJ2-3; D is ambiguous. The CDR3 is CASTSRDTQYF. CDR3 bases: TGTGCCAGCACCTCCCGGGATACGCAGTATTTT.